Below, 16 T cell receptor beta chains from the same sample are listed, as sequenced in a study of T cells in Graves' hyperthyroidism and ophthalmopathy. TCR beta CDR3 sequences were amplified from RNA transcripts. The HTBI primer set was used in a first-round RT-PCR of the TCR CDR3. Each CDR3 protein is one row after TCRdb ran MiXCR on the multiplex PCR reads. The table has around 390,000 distinct CDR3 sequences, more than 14% seen once. Material: blood. These receptors were obtained from a woman aged 25 to 39 with Graves' ophthalmopathy.

The V call is TRBV5-1, the J call TRBJ2-7, with D perhaps assigned TRBD1 or TRBD2 (5 bases each). CDR1 SGHRS and CDR2 YFSETQ come from the germline V gene. This CDR3 contains 16 residues. Trimming took off 0 bases at V and 0 bases at J, with 13 bases between the two ends. CDR3 sequence (DNA): TGCGCCAGCAGCTTGGTCCTCGGGGCCCACTCCTACGAGCAGTACTTC. It yields the protein CASSLVLGAHSYEQYF.

The gene calls are TRBV6-1 and TRBJ2-2; no clear D gene. Germline V lookup: CDR1 MNHNS, CDR2 SASEGT. The CDR3 extends over 11 amino acids. V shed 6 bases and J shed 6 bases, with 5 bases lying between them. The CDR3 DNA follows: TGTGCCAGCAGGGACCCCGGGGAGCTGTTTTTT. Protein product: CASRDPGELFF.

This clonotype was seen ten or more times. The gene calls are TRBV12-3 or TRBV12-4 and TRBJ1-2; the D is unclear. V lost 3 bases to trimming and J lost 0 bases, with 8 bases between them. The CDR3 is 14 residues long. As DNA, the CDR3 is TGTGCCAGCAGTTTGTACAGAACTAACTATGGCTACACCTTC. Translation gives CASSLYRTNYGYTF.

The chain recombines TRBV20-1 with TRBJ2-7, with TRBD1 identical over 8 bases. V dropped 5 bases and J dropped 6; count of bases not matched to a gene: 9. This CDR3 spans 13 amino acids. Germline loops: CDR1 DFQATT, CDR2 SNEGSKA (reference sequence). The CDR3 DNA reads TGCAGTGCTGGGGAACAGGGGGAATCCGAGCAGTACTTC. Amino acids: CSAGEQGESEQYF.

In this sample, this clonotype turned up a few times. V usage is TRBV5-4 and J usage is TRBJ2-5; TRBD1 might be the D (5 bases). Germline CDR1 SGHNT, CDR2 YYREEE (reference sequence). V was shortened by 0 bases and J by 1 base, with 10 bases between the two germline ends. This CDR3 has 15 amino acids. In DNA, the CDR3 is TGTGCCAGCAGCTTGGCCCTTGGGGCCCAAGAGACCCAGTACTTC. Its protein is CASSLALGAQETQYF. Supplemented by reference TRBV5-4 and TRBJ2-5, the full variable domain reads ETGVTQSPTHLIKTRGQQVTLRCSSQSGHNTVSWYQQALGQGPQFIFQYYREEENGRGNFPPRFSGLQFPNYSSELNVNALELDDSALYLCASSLALGAQETQYFGPGTRLLVL.

This clonotype has ten or more counts. The chain recombines TRBV28 with TRBJ1-5; TRBD1 aligns across 11 bases. There are 20 residues in the CDR3. The germline V gene encodes CDR1 MDHEN and CDR2 SYDVKM. Losses at the gene ends were 5 bases for V and 2 bases for J; bases not matched to a gene: 17. DNA for the CDR3: TGTGCCAGCAGTCCAGTATACATAGGACAGGGGGCGAGGGGCAATCAGCCCCAGCATTTT. It is translated as CASSPVYIGQGARGNQPQHF.

The chain carries TRBV20-1 and TRBJ2-7; 7 bases are a match to TRBD1. The CDR3 has 19 amino acids. Germline CDR1 and CDR2: DFQATT and SNEGSKA (reference sequence). The junction had 27 bases not matched to a gene; V was cut back by 0 bases and J by 10 bases. CDR3 nucleotide sequence: TGCAGTGCTAGAGACCTAGACAGGGCCCCGCTTAACGTGGATTGGGAACAGTACTTC. Protein: CSARDLDRAPLNVDWEQYF.

This clonotype was seen many times. The rearrangement joins TRBV2 to TRBJ2-3, with no clear D. From germline, CDR1 is SNHLY and CDR2 FYNNEI. Between the trimmed V and J ends, which lost 8 bases and 4 bases, there was a span of 13 bases. The CDR3 is made up of 13 amino acids. Here the CDR3 reads CASVKGWADTQYF. The CDR3 bases are TGTGCCAGCGTGAAGGGATGGGCAGATACGCAGTATTTT. Complete variable domain (other parts from reference TRBV2 and TRBJ2-3): EPEVTQTPSHQVTQMGQEVILRCVPISNHLYFYWYRQILGQKVEFLVSFYNNEISEKSEIFDDQFSVERPDGSNFTLKIRSTKLEDSAMYFCASVKGWADTQYFGPGTRLTVL.

This clonotype has ten or more counts. The chain couples TRBV28 to TRBJ2-7; possible D gene TRBD2, 5 bases. Looked up from germline, CDR1 is MDHEN and CDR2 is SYDVKM. V lost 5 bases and J 0 bases, leaving 11 bases between the germline ends. The CDR3 length is 14 residues. The CDR3 nucleotides are TGTGCCAGCAGTGTAGCGCAGAGCTCCTACGAGCAGTACTTC. Translating gives CASSVAQSSYEQYF.

V and J are TRBV12-3 or TRBV12-4 and TRBJ1-5; D is unresolved. V was cut by 3 bases and J by 2 bases, with 11 bases left in between. This CDR3 has 15 residues. The CDR3 region has the DNA TGTGCCAGCAGTTTGAACAGCGGACGCAATCAGCCCCAGCATTTT. It is translated as CASSLNSGRNQPQHF.

The J gene is TRBJ2-7, the V gene TRBV5-1, with TRBD1 matching over 8 bases. The germline V gene encodes CDR1 SGHRS and CDR2 YFSETQ. The junction had 13 bases not matched to a gene; V was cut back by 4 bases and J by 1 base. The CDR3 is 17 residues long. The CDR3 DNA reads TGCGCCAGCAGCAACAACCACGCCGGGACAGGATCCTACGAGCAGTACTTC. It specifies CASSNNHAGTGSYEQYF.

This chain uses TRBV2 with TRBJ2-3; 10 nucleotides agree with TRBD2. This CDR3 comprises 14 residues. Trimming at V came to 4 bases and at J to 5 bases, leaving 3 bases not matched to a gene. The germline gives CDR1 SNHLY, CDR2 FYNNEI. DNA of the CDR3: TGTGCCAGCAGTGGACTAGCGGGTGTAGATACGCAGTATTTT. The encoded protein is CASSGLAGVDTQYF.

The V gene is TRBV6-6, the J gene TRBJ1-6; D is unresolved. The V end lost 2 bases, the J end lost 10 bases, and 12 bases lay between the germline ends. The CDR3 spans 14 residues. From germline, CDR1 is MNHNY and CDR2 SVGAGI (reference sequence). DNA for the CDR3: TGTGCCAGCAGTTACCTAGACTTTGTATCACCCCTCCACTTT. Its protein is CASSYLDFVSPLHF.

This clonotype was picked up many times. V usage is TRBV20-1 and J usage is TRBJ2-1; 9 bases match TRBD2. Germline V gives CDR1 DFQATT, CDR2 SNEGSKA (reference sequence). The CDR3 is made up of 12 amino acids. V lost 7 bases to trimming and J lost 5 bases; unmatched junction nucleotides: 3. The CDR3 DNA reads as TGCAGTGGGGGCGGGGGGGACAATGAGCAGTTCTTC. Residues: CSGGGGDNEQFF.

This clonotype was observed at least ten times. The rearrangement links TRBV5-1 to TRBJ1-2; D not resolved. V lost 9 bases and J lost 6, with 18 bases in between. The germline gives CDR1 SGHRS, CDR2 YFSETQ. The CDR3 has 13 amino acids. This CDR3 is CATRREASDGYTF. CDR3 in DNA: TGCGCCACCAGGAGAGAGGCTTCGGATGGCTACACCTTC.

The chain carries TRBV6-8 and TRBJ2-5, with D perhaps given as TRBD1 or TRBD2 (5 bases each). The CDR3 is made up of 12 amino acids. CDR1 and CDR2 from the germline V gene are MNHGY and SAAAGT. Trimming pared 11 bases from V and 0 bases from J, leaving 10 bases between. In nucleotides, the CDR3 is TGTGCCCCACGGGGCAACCAAGAGACCCAGTACTTC. This encodes CAPRGNQETQYF.